The 29 T cell receptor beta chains in this list originate from one sample, sequenced in a study of T cells in Graves' hyperthyroidism and ophthalmopathy. From RNA transcripts, TCR beta CDR3 regions were amplified. First-round RT-PCR of the TCR CDR3 relied on the HTBI primer set. In TCRdb, the multiplex PCR reads were re-called with MiXCR into one record per CDR3 protein. The data hold roughly 300,000 distinct CDR3 sequences, with over 15% observed a single time. The sample consisted of blood. The receptors here all came from a woman aged 45-65 years with Graves' hyperthyroidism.

This clonotype was observed at least ten times. The chain is built from TRBV5-5 and TRBJ1-3; TRBD1 matches at 8 bases. V lost 4 bases, J lost 2 bases, and 11 bases stayed unmatched. There are 17 residues in the CDR3. Per germline, CDR1 SGHKS and CDR2 YYEKEE (reference sequence). The CDR3 is CASSLTGTGSPGNTIYF. DNA for the CDR3: TGTGCCAGCAGCCTAACCGGGACAGGTTCACCTGGAAACACCATATATTTT.

The rearrangement links TRBV6-5 to TRBJ2-4, with 11 bases aligning to TRBD2. The CDR3 runs 16 residues. Germline V gene lookup returns CDR1 MNHEY and CDR2 SVGAGI. J was trimmed by 0 bases and V by 3 bases; bases with no gene match: 1. This chain's CDR3 is CASSYGLAGAKNIQYF. The CDR3 DNA is TGTGCCAGCAGTTATGGACTAGCGGGAGCCAAAAACATTCAGTACTTC.

This clonotype was recorded at least ten times. The chain joins TRBV2 to TRBJ2-5, with 7 bases fitting TRBD2. Germline-derived CDR1 and CDR2 are SNHLY and FYNNEI. The CDR3 is 14 residues long. V trimming: 6 bases; J trimming: 2 bases; junction bases outside the gene matches: 6. CDR3 sequence: CASSRDYTQETQYF. For the CDR3, the DNA is TGTGCCAGCAGCCGGGACTATACACAAGAGACCCAGTACTTC.

About this clonotype: This clone may be a read error of a much larger clone one base away. J is TRBJ2-7 and V is TRBV18; TRBD2 matches at 8 bases. Germline V CDR1 and CDR2: KGHSH, LQKENI. This CDR3 contains 15 residues. V trimming: 4 bases; J trimming: 1 base; junction bases outside the gene matches: 6. The CDR3 here is CASSLVAGLSYEQYF. CDR3 bases: TGTGCCAGCTCACTAGTAGCGGGATTATCCTACGAGCAGTACTTC.

This clonotype was observed a handful of times. The chain combines TRBV7-9 with TRBJ2-3; 8 nucleotides match TRBD2. CDR1 and CDR2 (germline): SEHNR, FQNEAQ (reference sequence). The ends lost 3 bases at V and 6 bases at J; junction bases unmatched: 5. The CDR3 totals 14 residues. The CDR3 loop is CASSFRGGVDTQYF. For the CDR3, the DNA is TGTGCCAGCAGCTTCCGGGGGGGGGTGGATACGCAGTATTTT.

The chain carries TRBV28 and TRBJ1-2; the D is unclear. Germline loops: CDR1 MDHEN, CDR2 SYDVKM. V lost 7 bases to trimming and J lost 6 bases, with 12 bases between them. The CDR3 extends over 12 amino acids. The CDR3 here is CASTPNGDGYTF. The CDR3 DNA sequence: TGTGCCAGCACCCCCAACGGGGATGGCTACACCTTC.

V usage is TRBV7-6 and J usage is TRBJ2-5; 7 bases fit TRBD1. Trimming at V came to 1 base and at J to 5 bases, leaving 7 bases not matched to a gene. This CDR3 is built from 15 residues. CDR1 and CDR2 from the germline V gene are SGHVS and FNYEAQ. CDR3 bases: TGTGCCAGCAGCTTAGTTAGGGGGCGCGGGGAGACCCAGTACTTC. Protein: CASSLVRGRGETQYF.

The V gene is TRBV29-1, the J gene TRBJ2-5; D tentatively fits TRBD1 or TRBD2 (6 bases each). V was shortened by 4 bases and J by 5 bases, with 14 bases between the two germline ends. This CDR3 is built from 13 residues. The germline V gene has CDR1 SQVTM and CDR2 ANQGSEA. The CDR3 coding sequence is TGCAGCGTTGGGAGGGGGGCAAGGGAGACCCAGTACTTC. It encodes CSVGRGARETQYF. Using reference TRBV29-1 and TRBJ2-5 for the parts outside the CDR3, the full variable domain is SAVISQKPSRDICQRGTSLTIQCQVDSQVTMMFWYRQQPGQSLTLIATANQGSEATYESGFVIDKFPISRPNLTFSTLTVSNMSPEDSSIYLCSVGRGARETQYFGPGTRLLVL.

This clonotype was picked up a small number of times. The chain combines TRBV29-1 with TRBJ2-3; D gene uncertain. With 3 bases removed from V and 0 bases from J, the gap between germline ends came to 7 bases. The CDR3 has 13 amino acids. Germline lookup yields CDR1 SQVTM and CDR2 ANQGSEA. The CDR3 DNA follows: TGCAGCGTTGACAGAGCTAGCACAGATACGCAGTATTTT. It encodes CSVDRASTDTQYF.

This clonotype was counted at least ten times. The CDR3 bases are TGTGCCAGCAGCCAAAGTCTAGGCGGAGATACGCAGTATTTT. Its protein is CASSQSLGGDTQYF. V is TRBV7-3 and J is TRBJ2-3, with D uncertain. The CDR3 has 14 amino acids. Between the trimmed V and J ends, which lost 5 bases and 5 bases, there was a span of 14 bases. The germline V gene has CDR1 SGHTA and CDR2 FQGTGA.

In its sample, this clonotype was seen a few times. This chain joins TRBV20-1 and TRBJ1-5; D gene unclear. This CDR3 has 15 amino acids. Germline CDR1 DFQATT, CDR2 SNEGSKA (reference sequence). V lost 6 bases and J lost 2, with 17 bases in between. CDR3 loop: CSALSEAVGNQPQHF. In nucleotides, the CDR3 is TGCAGTGCCCTATCGGAGGCCGTCGGCAATCAGCCCCAGCATTTT.

To note about this clonotype: It may be a read error: a sequence one base away is much more abundant. The chain couples TRBV3-1 to TRBJ1-2, with D unresolved. V was pared by 3 bases and J by 4 bases, with 6 bases between. Germline V CDR1 and CDR2: LGHDT, YNNKEL (reference sequence). The CDR3 runs to 12 residues. The CDR3 protein is CASSHDTYGYTF. DNA of the CDR3: TGTGCCAGCAGCCATGACACCTATGGCTACACCTTC.

This rearrangement joins TRBV9 to TRBJ2-1; TRBD2 matches 8 bases. The CDR3 is 17 amino acids. The germline CDR1 and CDR2 sequences are SGDLS and YYNGEE. V was pared by 2 bases and J by 6 bases, with 13 bases of the junction left unmatched. CDR3 nucleotides: TGTGCCAGCAGCGTTTTCTCTGGGACTAGTCCCACCAATGAGCAGTTCTTC. It is translated as CASSVFSGTSPTNEQFF.

This clonotype was seen a few times. The J gene is TRBJ1-2, the V gene TRBV5-1; 10 bases map to TRBD1. Germline lookup yields CDR1 SGHRS and CDR2 YFSETQ. V lost 3 bases to trimming and J lost 6 bases; unmatched junction nucleotides: 5. The CDR3 is 14 amino acids. CDR3 DNA: TGCGCCAGCAGCTCTGGGACAGGGGAGGATGGCTACACCTTC. This sequence encodes CASSSGTGEDGYTF.

This clonotype was seen ten or more times. The genes are TRBV12-3 or TRBV12-4 and TRBJ1-2; maybe TRBD1 (5 bases). V was cut by 2 bases and J by 7 bases, with 11 bases left in between. The CDR3 totals 13 residues. This chain's CDR3 is CASSLPTGAGYTF. The CDR3 DNA reads TGTGCCAGCAGTTTACCGACCGGGGCTGGCTACACCTTC.

The J gene is TRBJ1-3, the V gene TRBV6-1; D gene uncertain. The CDR3 is 15 amino acids. Germline lookup yields CDR1 MNHNS and CDR2 SASEGT. The germline V and J ends were trimmed by 4 bases and 0 bases, with 10 bases remaining between them. CDR3 protein: CASSGRVPSGNTIYF. CDR3 nucleotide sequence: TGTGCCAGCAGTGGTCGGGTCCCCTCTGGAAACACCATATATTTT.

The chain couples TRBV15 to TRBJ1-1; TRBD1 is a possible D gene (5 bases). This CDR3 spans 16 amino acids. The germline gives CDR1 LNHNV, CDR2 YYDKDF (reference sequence). Trimming stripped 0 bases from V and 0 bases from J, with 11 bases between. The CDR3 loop reads CATSRDLAGLNTEAFF. The DNA of the CDR3 is TGTGCCACCAGCAGAGATTTGGCAGGGCTGAACACTGAAGCTTTCTTT.

This clonotype was seen repeatedly, ten times or more. J is TRBJ2-1 and V is TRBV11-2; D may be TRBD2 (6 bases). The V and J ends lost 2 bases and 1 base respectively, with 15 bases between them. CDR1 is SGHAT and CDR2 is FQNNGV in the germline V gene. The CDR3 loop spans 17 amino acids. The CDR3 DNA is TGTGCCAGCAGCTTACGGGGGTGGGGGAATTCCTACAATGAGCAGTTCTTC. Translating gives CASSLRGWGNSYNEQFF. Looking up the rest from reference TRBV11-2 and TRBJ2-1 gives the full variable domain: EAGVAQSPRYKIIEKRQSVAFWCNPISGHATLYWYQQILGQGPKLLIQFQNNGVVDDSQLPKDRFSAERLKGVDSTLKIQPAKLEDSAVYLCASSLRGWGNSYNEQFFGPGTRLTVL.

This clonotype was counted ten times or more. V and J are TRBV28 and TRBJ1-5; D perhaps matches TRBD1 (5 bases). The CDR3 spans 15 residues. With 2 bases removed from V and 2 bases from J, the gap between germline ends came to 10 bases. The germline V gene encodes CDR1 MDHEN and CDR2 SYDVKM. The CDR3 DNA is TGTGCCAGCAGTTTAGCCGGGGCGGGCAATCAGCCCCAGCATTTT. Its protein is CASSLAGAGNQPQHF.

This clonotype was counted at least ten times. The V gene is TRBV6-1, the J gene TRBJ2-7; TRBD2 agrees at 7 bases. This CDR3 has 14 residues. J gave up 3 bases and V 6 bases, and 8 bases lay outside the gene matches. Looked up from germline, CDR1 is MNHNS and CDR2 is SASEGT. CDR3: CASSPRAGDYEQYF. The CDR3 bases are TGTGCCAGCAGCCCAAGGGCGGGAGACTACGAGCAGTACTTC.

The J gene is TRBJ2-1, the V gene TRBV20-1, with a weak D call TRBD2 (7 bases). This CDR3 comprises 14 residues. V shed 3 bases and J shed 13 bases, with 22 bases lying between them. Germline CDR1 and CDR2: DFQATT and SNEGSKA (reference sequence). The DNA for the CDR3 is TGCAGTGCTAGGGAAGGGGGAGGGGATAAAGGACAGTTCTTC. Amino acids: CSAREGGGDKGQFF.

The chain links TRBV14 to TRBJ1-6; possibly TRBD1 for D (6 bases). The germline CDR1 and CDR2 sequences are SGHDN and FVKESK. The ends were cut back, 8 bases at V and 7 bases at J, with 15 bases in the middle. This CDR3 is 14 amino acids long. The CDR3 nucleotides are TGTGCCAGCGCCAGGGGAATTGGCAATTCACCCCTCCACTTT. Translation: CASARGIGNSPLHF.

This clonotype appeared many times. The chain combines TRBV27 with TRBJ2-1; 7 nucleotides match TRBD1. V gave up 1 base and J gave up 0 bases; unmatched junction bases: 6. The CDR3 is 17 residues long. Germline values: CDR1 MNHEY, CDR2 SMNVEV (reference sequence). CDR3: CASSLLGRDSSYNEQFF. In DNA, the CDR3 is TGTGCCAGCAGTTTATTGGGTCGGGACAGCTCCTACAATGAGCAGTTCTTC.

The V and J genes are TRBV7-9 and TRBJ2-7, with a tentative D call TRBD1 (7 bases). From germline, CDR1 is SEHNR and CDR2 FQNEAQ (reference sequence). Trimming stripped 5 bases from V and 2 bases from J, with 25 bases between. CDR3 length equals 18 residues. CDR3 residues: CASSDTGASGLLTYEQYF. The CDR3 DNA follows: TGTGCCAGCAGCGACACAGGGGCCAGCGGGTTATTAACCTACGAGCAGTACTTC.

CDR3 residues: CASSQDPGRTWPEAFF. The DNA of the CDR3 is TGCGCCAGCAGCCAAGATCCTGGGCGGACATGGCCTGAAGCTTTCTTT. The J gene is TRBJ1-1, the V gene TRBV4-1; D is perhaps TRBD1 (5 bases). This CDR3 contains 16 residues. The V end was cut by 0 bases, the J end by 6 bases, with 17 bases between. Per germline, CDR1 MGHRA and CDR2 YSYEKL.

This clonotype showed up many times. V usage is TRBV5-1 and J usage is TRBJ2-7, with 11 bases aligning to TRBD1. Germline V lookup: CDR1 SGHRS, CDR2 YFSETQ. V trimming: 1 base; J trimming: 6 bases; junction bases outside the gene matches: 6. The length of the CDR3 is 15 residues. DNA for the CDR3: TGCGCCAGCAGCTTGTCGCCGGGACAGGGGGGCGAGCAGTACTTC. Translating it yields CASSLSPGQGGEQYF.

The chain uses TRBV12-3 or TRBV12-4 and TRBJ2-3, with 9 bases that match TRBD2. This CDR3 has 14 residues. V dropped 5 bases and J dropped 4; count of bases not matched to a gene: 4. CDR3 loop: CASSTGTSSDTQYF. The CDR3 coding sequence is TGTGCCAGCAGTACCGGGACTAGCTCAGATACGCAGTATTTT.

This clonotype has a count of ten or more. The chain is built from TRBV7-3 and TRBJ1-1; TRBD1 agrees at 9 bases. This CDR3 has 14 amino acids. Germline CDR1 and CDR2: SGHTA and FQGTGA. Unmatched junction bases numbered 5, after V lost 5 bases and J lost 4 bases. The CDR3 DNA follows: TGTGCCAGCAGCAAACAGGGGGCCGGCACTGAAGCTTTCTTT. It yields the protein CASSKQGAGTEAFF.

This clonotype was picked up many times. In nucleotides, the CDR3 is TGTGCCAGCAGATCGGGACTAGCGGGGCAAGAGACCCAGTACTTC. Its protein product is CASRSGLAGQETQYF. This sequence joins TRBV12-3 or TRBV12-4 and TRBJ2-5; the match to TRBD2 covers 13 bases. The CDR3 spans 15 residues. V was clipped by 6 bases and J by 2 bases; unmatched bases: 3.